Listed below are T cell receptor beta chains from one sample, sequenced in a study of OX40 agonist ivuxolimab in advanced cancers. TCRdb's table, derived via immunoSEQ multiplex PCR, lists solely in-frame clones and lacks some. The data contain some 85,000 clones, about 91% of them singletons. The sample in question was CD4+ or CD8+ T cells sorted from blood, obtained in a trial of the OX40 agonist ivuxolimab. These receptor sequences come from an adult with an advanced solid tumor such as melanoma, head and neck, liver or kidney cancer. The CDR3 runs from the conserved cysteine through the conserved F or W. A D gene is named only where the DNA matches it firmly. Expanded clones get a size class; other rows say once, few or many, or leave the size out.

d_gene	abundance	v_gene	j_gene	CDR3aa	CDR3nt
.	.	TRBV21-1	TRBJ2-1	CASSKVSKEREGHFRFF	TGTGCCAGCAGCAAAGTTAGTAAGGAGCGGGAGGGCCACTTTCGGTTCTTC
.	.	TRBV10-1	TRBJ1-1	CASSESTGTLGTEAFF	TGCGCCAGCAGTGAGTCGACCGGGACCCTTGGCACTGAAGCTTTCTTT
TRBD2	.	TRBV4-1	TRBJ2-3	CASWGWGSGADTQYF	TGCGCCAGCTGGGGGTGGGGGAGCGGGGCAGATACGCAGTATTTT
.	.	TRBV5-1	TRBJ1-5	CASSLEGGGQPQHF	TGCGCCAGCAGCTTGGAAGGGGGTGGTCAGCCCCAGCATTTT
TRBD1	once	TRBV13	TRBJ1-2	CASSFRTGPYGYTF	TGTGCCAGCAGCTTCCGGACAGGGCCTTATGGCTACACCTTC
.	.	TRBV2	TRBJ2-7	CASSRYEQYF	TGTGCCAGCAGTAGGTACGAGCAGTACTTC
TRBD2	.	TRBV6-5	TRBJ2-1	CASSRVAGGSNEQFF	TGTGCCAGCAGCAGAGTAGCGGGAGGCTCCAATGAGCAGTTCTTC
TRBD2	.	TRBV11-2	TRBJ2-7	CASSLGTSGSYEQYF	TGTGCCAGCAGCTTAGGGACTAGCGGGAGTTACGAGCAGTACTTC
.	.	TRBV6-6	TRBJ1-5	CASSRDGQSNQPQHF	TGTGCCAGCAGCCGCGACGGGCAAAGCAATCAGCCCCAGCATTTT
.	.	TRBV30	TRBJ2-2	CAWSVVGVTGELFF	TGTGCCTGGAGTGTTGTAGGGGTCACCGGGGAGCTGTTTTTT
.	.	TRBV18	TRBJ1-4	CASVARGADGKLFF	TGTGCCAGCGTCGCTCGGGGCGCTGATGGAAAACTGTTTTTT
.	.	TRBV29-1	TRBJ2-1	CSVWDGSSYNEQFF	TGCAGCGTGTGGGACGGTAGCTCCTACAATGAACAGTTCTTC
.	.	TRBV6-5	TRBJ2-7	CASSDWPHTGQYF	TGTGCCAGCAGCGATTGGCCCCACACCGGGCAGTACTTC
.	few	TRBV28	TRBJ1-5	CASSFMRNQPQHF	TGTGCCAGCAGTTTTATGCGCAATCAGCCCCAGCATTTT
.	.	TRBV9	TRBJ2-3	CASSVGPSTDTQYF	TGTGCCAGCAGCGTAGGGCCTAGCACAGATACGCAGTATTTT
.	.	TRBV7-2	TRBJ2-1	CASSPRYEQFF	TGTGCCAGCAGCCCGCGGTATGAGCAGTTCTTC
.	.	TRBV14	TRBJ1-4	CASSRNEKLFF	TGTGCCAGCAGCCGTAATGAAAAACTGTTTTTT
.	.	TRBV4-3	TRBJ2-7	CASSQDRGPYEQYF	TGCGCCAGCAGCCAAGATAGAGGTCCGTACGAGCAGTACTTC
.	.	TRBV7-9	TRBJ1-1	CASSFGGNTEAFF	TGTGCCAGCAGCTTTGGGGGGAACACTGAAGCTTTCTTT
.	.	TRBV6-5	TRBJ2-5	CASSPQGSQETQYF	TGTGCCAGCAGCCCCCAGGGTAGCCAAGAGACCCAGTACTTC
.	.	TRBV2	TRBJ2-5	CASSAWGGALGETQYF	TGTGCCAGCAGCGCCTGGGGGGGCGCCTTAGGAGAGACCCAGTACTTC
.	.	TRBV4-1	TRBJ1-4	CASSQDGPGGGFATNEKLFF	TGCGCCAGCAGCCAAGATGGCCCGGGGGGCGGGTTTGCAACTAATGAAAAACTGTTTTTT
TRBD2	.	TRBV6-6	TRBJ2-1	CASSAGTSGNNEQFF	TGTGCCAGCAGCGCCGGGACTAGCGGAAACAATGAGCAGTTCTTC
TRBD2	.	TRBV5-5	TRBJ2-3	CASSFFLAVEDTQYF	TGTGCCAGCAGCTTTTTTCTAGCGGTTGAAGATACGCAGTATTTT
TRBD2	.	TRBV28	TRBJ2-7	CASKRGGAALAGRPEQYF	TGTGCCAGCAAACGAGGGGGGGCAGCCCTAGCGGGAAGGCCCGAGCAGTACTTC
TRBD1	.	TRBV27	TRBJ1-5	CASKRDRGANQPQHF	TGTGCCAGCAAACGAGACAGGGGTGCCAATCAGCCCCAGCATTTT
.	.	TRBV11-2	TRBJ2-7	CASSSRVGSNPTSYEQYF	TGTGCCAGCAGCTCTCGCGTGGGCTCCAACCCGACCTCCTACGAGCAGTACTTC
.	.	TRBV5-4	TRBJ2-1	CASSLVQNYNEQFF	TGTGCCAGCAGCTTGGTTCAGAATTACAATGAGCAGTTCTTC
TRBD1	.	TRBV29-1	TRBJ2-5	CSVEWRQGGRETQYF	TGCAGCGTTGAGTGGCGACAGGGTGGGCGAGAGACCCAGTACTTC
.	.	TRBV18	TRBJ2-7	CASSYGQAPSNEQYF	TGTGCCAGCTCCTACGGTCAGGCCCCCTCCAACGAGCAGTACTTC
.	.	TRBV5-4	TRBJ1-2	CASSYTANYGYTF	TGTGCCAGCAGCTATACAGCTAACTATGGCTACACCTTC
TRBD1	.	TRBV5-1	TRBJ2-2	CASSTGQGWPGELFF	TGCGCCAGCAGCACCGGACAGGGGTGGCCCGGGGAGCTGTTTTTT
.	.	TRBV14	TRBJ1-1	CASSQMRGLEAFF	TGTGCCAGCAGCCAAATGCGGGGACTGGAAGCTTTCTTT
.	.	TRBV27	TRBJ2-7	CASSLRERSYEQYF	TGTGCCAGCAGTCTAAGGGAGCGGAGCTACGAGCAGTACTTC
.	.	TRBV4-1	TRBJ2-1	CASSQVPGDSYNEQFF	TGCGCCAGCAGCCAAGTGCCGGGGGACAGCTACAATGAGCAGTTCTTC
.	.	TRBV6-5	TRBJ2-1	CASTEGLSDEQFF	TGTGCCAGCACCGAGGGACTCTCCGATGAGCAGTTCTTC
TRBD2	.	TRBV11-3	TRBJ2-3	CASSLSGDTDTQYF	TGTGCCAGCAGCTTAAGCGGGGACACAGATACGCAGTATTTT
TRBD1	.	TRBV7-3	TRBJ2-3	CASSATGAQSTDTQYF	TGTGCCAGCAGCGCAACAGGGGCCCAAAGCACAGATACGCAGTATTTT
TRBD2	.	TRBV10-1	TRBJ2-3	CASSVTSGSTDTQYF	TGCGCCAGCAGTGTGACTAGCGGGAGCACAGATACGCAGTATTTT
TRBD1	.	TRBV7-8	TRBJ2-2	CASSLDRVLGELFF	TGTGCCAGCAGCTTGGACAGGGTGCTCGGGGAGCTGTTTTTT
.	.	TRBV6-6	TRBJ1-3	CASAGGGYSGNTIYF	TGTGCCAGCGCTGGGGGGGGGTACTCTGGAAACACCATATATTTT
.	.	TRBV7-9	TRBJ1-1	CASSLPTVNTEAFF	TGTGCCAGCAGCTTACCGACGGTGAACACTGAAGCTTTCTTT
.	.	TRBV6-6	TRBJ1-1	CASLRGQFSSITEAFF	TGTGCCAGCTTAAGGGGTCAGTTTTCGTCGATCACTGAAGCTTTCTTT
.	.	TRBV30	TRBJ2-5	CAWSPGSKETQYF	TGTGCCTGGAGCCCGGGATCTAAAGAGACCCAGTACTTC
TRBD1	.	TRBV11-3	TRBJ2-7	CASSLRRDRGYLLPGEQYF	TGTGCCAGCAGCTTACGCCGGGACAGGGGATATCTCCTACCGGGCGAGCAGTACTTC
TRBD1	.	TRBV14	TRBJ2-3	CASAGGRSTDTQYF	TGTGCCAGCGCAGGGGGCAGGAGCACAGATACGCAGTATTTT
TRBD1	.	TRBV5-6	TRBJ2-1	CASSLPGTAYNEQFF	TGTGCCAGCAGCTTGCCCGGGACAGCTTACAATGAGCAGTTCTTC
.	.	TRBV7-3	TRBJ2-3	CASSSLSGTDTQYF	TGTGCCAGCAGCTCCCTATCCGGCACAGATACGCAGTATTTT
.	.	TRBV11-3	TRBJ2-5	CASSSDSTGETQYF	TGTGCCAGCAGCTCTGACTCAACTGGGGAGACCCAGTACTTC
TRBD1	.	TRBV6-5	TRBJ2-5	CASSFLRQGVRETQYF	TGTGCCAGCAGTTTCTTGAGACAGGGGGTGCGGGAGACCCAGTACTTC